A single sample gave rise to the 21 T cell receptor beta chains below, sequenced in a study of identical twins. A single record per CDR3 protein comes from TCRdb applying MiXCR to the 5' RACE reads. The sample has roughly 1.6 million distinct CDR3 sequences, more than 30% seen once. Sequencing was performed on cord blood. The source of these receptors is a newborn girl in good health.

This chain connects TRBV12-3 or TRBV12-4 to TRBJ2-7; 13 nucleotides agree with TRBD2. The CDR3 spans 14 residues. V trimming: 8 bases; J trimming: 3 bases; junction bases outside the gene matches: 4. DNA for the CDR3: TGTGCCAGCGGAAGGACTAGCGGGGGCTACGAGCAGTACTTC. Amino acid sequence: CASGRTSGGYEQYF.

The table lists this clonotype with many counts. The V call is TRBV6-5, the J call TRBJ2-7, with D possibly TRBD1 on 6 matching bases. Germline values: CDR1 MNHEY, CDR2 SVGAGI. The CDR3 runs to 14 residues. V lost 6 bases to trimming and J lost 3 bases, with 15 bases between them. The CDR3 loop reads CASRHRDTGYEQYF. CDR3 DNA sequence: TGTGCCAGCAGACACCGGGACACTGGCTACGAGCAGTACTTC.

This clonotype was seen more than once but under ten times. This sequence joins TRBV28 and TRBJ2-3; D gene uncertain. The CDR3 has 16 amino acids. Germline CDR1 and CDR2: MDHEN and SYDVKM. V was clipped by 6 bases and J by 2 bases, with 18 bases between them. For the CDR3, the DNA is TGTGCCAGCAGAAGTTGGGCGAAAGCTCTCACAGATACGCAGTATTTT. Translating gives CASRSWAKALTDTQYF.

As concerns this clonotype: This may be a read error, as it is one base from a much larger clone. The J gene is TRBJ2-4, the V gene TRBV29-1; TRBD2 matches at 7 bases. V dropped 4 bases and J dropped 13; count of bases not matched to a gene: 19. This CDR3 contains 15 residues. CDR1 and CDR2 from the germline V gene are SQVTM and ANQGSEA. DNA for the CDR3: TGCAGCGTTGTACTTCCTAGCGGTTTTAGGAATGAGCAGTACTTC. Translated: CSVVLPSGFRNEQYF.

Only one count was recorded for this clonotype. V is TRBV11-3 and J is TRBJ1-1; D not certain. V was trimmed by 5 bases and J by 1 base, leaving 14 bases between them. This CDR3 contains 15 residues. In germline, CDR1 is SGHNT, CDR2 YENEEA. CDR3 nucleotide sequence: TGTGCCAGCAGCGCAGGCGGCAGACCGAACACTGAAGCTTTCTTT. This encodes CASSAGGRPNTEAFF.

Worth noting for this clonotype: An end of the junction does not agree with germline; a read error may underlie this. The chain carries TRBV27 and TRBJ1-6, with D possibly being TRBD1 (5 bases). This CDR3 is 16 amino acids long. The germline gives CDR1 MNHEY, CDR2 SMNVEV (reference sequence). As DNA, the CDR3 is TGTGCCAGCAGTTTATCGAGGCAGGGCTATAGTTCACCCCTCCACTTT. Its translation is CASSLSRQGYSSPLHF.

The CDR3 here is CSVQGPWDYEQYF. The CDR3 DNA follows: TGCAGCGTTCAGGGGCCTTGGGACTACGAGCAGTACTTC. The chain joins TRBV29-1 to TRBJ2-7, with a tentative D call TRBD1 (6 bases). Germline V gives CDR1 SQVTM, CDR2 ANQGSEA. V dropped 5 bases and J dropped 3 bases, with 14 bases sitting between them. The CDR3 spans 13 residues.

This clonotype was seen a few times. The chain employs TRBV9 and TRBJ1-1; 9 bases map to TRBD1. J gave up 1 base and V 2 bases, and 6 bases lay outside the gene matches. The germline V gene has CDR1 SGDLS and CDR2 YYNGEE. The length of the CDR3 is 16 residues. CDR3 protein: CASSVGTGIRNTEAFF. The CDR3 nucleotides are TGTGCCAGCAGCGTCGGGACAGGGATACGGAACACTGAAGCTTTCTTT. Supplemented by reference TRBV9 and TRBJ1-1, the full variable domain reads DSGVTQTPKHLITATGQRVTLRCSPRSGDLSVYWYQQSLDQGLQFLIQYYNGEERAKGNILERFSAQQFPDLHSELNLSSLELGDSALYFCASSVGTGIRNTEAFFGQGTRLTVV.

This clonotype occurred many times. This chain links TRBV20-1 with TRBJ1-2; TRBD1 might be the D (6 bases). CDR1 DFQATT and CDR2 SNEGSKA come from the germline V gene (reference sequence). The CDR3 has 13 amino acids. V was shortened by 6 bases and J by 1 base, with 12 bases between the two germline ends. The CDR3 region has the DNA TGCAGTGCCGCGACAGGCGGTAACTATGGCTACACCTTC. As protein: CSAATGGNYGYTF.

The V call is TRBV24-1, the J call TRBJ1-1; weak D call: TRBD1 (6 bases). From germline, CDR1 is KGHDR and CDR2 SFDVKD. The CDR3 covers 16 residues. Trimming stripped 1 base from V and 1 base from J, with 12 bases between. CDR3 sequence (DNA): TGTGCCACCAGTGATTTAAAGGGGGGCGGGAACACTGAAGCTTTCTTT. Protein product: CATSDLKGGGNTEAFF.

V and J are TRBV27 and TRBJ2-7; maybe TRBD1 (5 bases). CDR1 and CDR2 (germline): MNHEY, SMNVEV (reference sequence). With 3 bases removed from V and 0 bases from J, the gap between germline ends came to 12 bases. The CDR3 covers 15 residues. Here the CDR3 reads CASSLKRGLSYEQYF. The CDR3 region has the DNA TGTGCCAGCAGTTTGAAAAGGGGCCTCTCCTACGAGCAGTACTTC.

V and J are TRBV24-1 and TRBJ1-2, with D possibly matching TRBD1 (5 bases). Per germline, CDR1 KGHDR and CDR2 SFDVKD. V lost 3 bases, J lost 6 bases, and 19 bases lay in between. The CDR3 spans 16 residues. DNA of the CDR3: TGTGCCACCAGTGATGCTTCAGGGTTTGGGACCAATGGCTACACCTTC. Protein product: CATSDASGFGTNGYTF.

V gene TRBV2 combines with J gene TRBJ2-5; D gene uncertain. The DNA end lines up better with TRBJ2-7; the J call may be wrong. CDR3 length: 12 residues. CDR1 and CDR2 from the germline V gene are SNHLY and FYNNEI. The CDR3 region has the DNA TGTGCCAGCAGGCTCATCTCCTACGAGCAGTACTTC. Translation: CASRLISYEQYF.

This clonotype has a handful of counts. This chain connects TRBV10-3 to TRBJ1-4, with TRBD1 matching 7 bases. V shed 3 bases, J shed 2 bases, and the junction held 0 bases outside the gene matches. CDR3 size: 14 residues. Looked up from germline, CDR1 is ENHRY and CDR2 is SYGVKD. CDR3 in DNA: TGTGCCATCAGTGACAGGGGGACTAATGAAAAACTGTTTTTT. Protein product: CAISDRGTNEKLFF.

The chain couples TRBV6-2 or TRBV6-3 to TRBJ2-1; 7 nucleotides line up with TRBD2. CDR3 size: 13 residues. J lost 10 bases, V lost 8 bases, and 11 bases had no gene match. CDR1 MNHEY and CDR2 SVGEGT come from the germline V gene. The CDR3 region is CASGLWGGREQFF. As DNA, the CDR3 is TGTGCCAGCGGGTTATGGGGGGGGAGGGAGCAGTTCTTC.

This clonotype was detected many times. The V and J genes are TRBV29-1 and TRBJ1-2, with no clear D. The V and J ends lost 4 bases and 5 bases respectively, with 14 bases between them. From germline, CDR1 is SQVTM and CDR2 ANQGSEA. This CDR3 region has 13 residues. The CDR3, as DNA: TGCAGCGTTGGGGTAGAGGATGCTTATGGCTACACCTTC. Protein: CSVGVEDAYGYTF.

The rearrangement links TRBV20-1 to TRBJ1-6; D is ambiguous. The CDR3 contains 13 residues. Looked up from germline, CDR1 is DFQATT and CDR2 is SNEGSKA (reference sequence). The V gene lost 0 bases and the J gene lost 9 bases, with 9 bases spanning the gap. CDR3 amino acids: CSARDGSGSPLHF. The CDR3 nucleotides are TGCAGTGCTAGAGATGGGAGCGGTTCACCCCTCCACTTT.

This chain uses TRBV27 with TRBJ1-1; 10 nucleotides line up with TRBD1. J gave up 0 bases and V 6 bases, and 7 bases lay outside the gene matches. This CDR3 has 16 amino acids. Germline V lookup: CDR1 MNHEY, CDR2 SMNVEV (reference sequence). The CDR3: CASSRDRGYMNTEAFF. CDR3 sequence (DNA): TGTGCCAGCAGCCGGGACAGGGGTTACATGAACACTGAAGCTTTCTTT.

The genes are TRBV9 and TRBJ2-1; D unclear. The germline V and J ends were trimmed by 3 bases and 8 bases, with 15 bases remaining between them. The length of the CDR3 is 14 residues. CDR1 is SGDLS and CDR2 is YYNGEE in the germline V gene. The CDR3 is CASSETPGHDEQFF. The CDR3 DNA follows: TGTGCCAGCAGCGAAACCCCGGGCCATGATGAGCAGTTCTTC.

The chain couples TRBV5-1 to TRBJ2-5; the D gene is possibly TRBD2 (5 bases). This CDR3 comprises 15 residues. CDR1 is SGHRS, CDR2 YFSETQ, per germline. V shed 1 base and J shed 11 bases, with 21 bases lying between them. CDR3 in amino acids: CASSLFGLGSNEQYF. The CDR3 DNA follows: TGCGCCAGCAGCTTGTTTGGGCTAGGGAGCAATGAGCAGTACTTC.

The table lists this clonotype with a few counts. The chain recombines TRBV12-3 or TRBV12-4 with TRBJ2-2, with D possibly matching TRBD2 (5 bases). Trimming took off 4 bases at V and 7 bases at J, with 10 bases between the two ends. This CDR3 contains 13 residues. CDR3 sequence reads: CASSWAGIGELFF. In DNA, the CDR3 is TGTGCCAGCAGTTGGGCCGGGATCGGGGAGCTGTTTTTT.